This entry is about one T cell receptor beta chain. Which antigen it targets is not known. Per-base qualities were not stored, and no clone one base away is much larger. Preparation of the library involved the immunoSEQ multiplex PCR assay. Processing in the source paper ran as follows. A statistical classification framework was built for diagnosing cytomegalovirus status from the catalog of TCR beta chain sequences. TCRdb holds this immuneACCESS table with in-frame rearrangements only. Some clones are missing; in checked studies, unresolved V genes explain under half, and the rest has no known cause. For V, J and clone size, that table is used; D and trimming come from the DNA. This sample comprises some 79,000 clones, around 94% of them detected only once. Jointly, the top ten make up roughly 3% of the sample. The sample is drawn from a study of cytomegalovirus exposure and HLA in healthy donors (dated by TCRdb to the late 2010s). Concerning the study at large: The 666 repertoires of the first cohort and the 120 or so validation repertoires were produced on the same platform, according to a later analysis. The study aimed to test whether signatures of past pathogen exposure could be identified by cataloging public T cell receptors. To predict cytomegalovirus infection status, the study brought together high-throughput TCR immunosequencing, statistical association of individual TCRs with disease status, and machine learning. Along with the approximately 670-subject first cohort, a separate validation cohort of over a hundred different subjects was used. Overall results and qualifications from the work: All 120 or so repertoires were used to score co-occurrence in the validation cohort in a later analysis, because that analysis had no HLA typing for the cohort. Across donors, most TCR sequences were observed very rarely, whereas some public TCRs were present in many individuals. In a later analysis, TCRs clustered in the first cohort were found to also tend to co-occur in the 130 or so validation repertoires, with 94% of cluster scores above 0. Cytomegalovirus status was reported to be diagnosed by the classifier with high specificity and sensitivity in both the original and validation cohorts. In vitro tests confirmed that a few of the cytomegalovirus-associated TCR beta chains recognize cytomegalovirus antigens. According to the authors, the approach could potentially be generalized to other disease states and immunological phenotypes. A total of 164 TCR beta chains were listed by the study as associated with cytomegalovirus.

Via the germline V gene (reference sequence), CDR1 is PRHDT and CDR2 FYEKMQ. V loses 2 bases of germline sequence and J loses 6 bases, and the interval between the two ends is 5 bases. Inclusive of the bounding cysteine and phenylalanine, the CDR3 is 12 residues long. Of the read, only the CDR3 DNA is kept; its 36 bases are in frame from base 1. Donors formed part of the validation cohort, which comprised 120 subjects and was distinct from the first cohort of several hundred subjects. The sequenced sample was PBMCs. The clonotype was recovered from a woman aged 18-35 years in good health and CMV-seropositive. Recombination joined TRBV13 with TRBJ1-5; D gene: possibly TRBD1, on 5 matching bases. The sequenced DNA: TGTGCCAGCAGCTTAAGGGGTCAGCCCCAGCATTTT. This encodes CASSLRGQPQHF.